The 6 T cell receptor beta chains presented below share a single source sample, sequenced in a study of T cells expressing NK-cell markers. TCRdb reworked the 5' RACE reads into one entry per CDR3 protein, no DNA. The sample shows some 460,000 distinct CDR3 sequences, and over 1.1% sits with its ten largest clones. Sequenced sample: blood T cells: a sorted CD56 or NKG2C T cell subset, CD4+ or CD8+ T cells, or bulk PBMC T cells (not recorded which). Receptors originate from a woman between 45 and 60 years old in good health.

The chain recombines TRBV9 with TRBJ1-1; the D call from TCRdb, TRBD1, cannot be confirmed without DNA. The germline gives CDR1 SGDLS, CDR2 YYNGEE. The CDR3 runs 15 residues. The CDR3 is CASSVLGTANTEAFF.

J is TRBJ2-1 and V is TRBV5-1; the TCRdb D gene call, TRBD1, has no DNA to confirm it. The CDR3 is 17 amino acids. The germline gives CDR1 SGHRS, CDR2 YFSETQ. CDR3 region: CASSRVAPGGAYNEQFF.

The rearrangement uses TRBV11-2 and TRBJ1-1; the TRBD1 assignment by TCRdb is unverifiable without DNA. This CDR3 has 12 residues. Germline CDR1 SGHAT, CDR2 FQNNGV. The chain's CDR3 is CASGHREVEAFF.

This chain joins TRBV18 and TRBJ2-3. The CDR3 length is 14 residues. Germline V gene sequence: CDR1 KGHSH, CDR2 LQKENI. The CDR3 loop is CASSPSAGSDTQYF.

This rearrangement joins TRBV5-1 to TRBJ2-1; TCRdb's D call, TRBD2, is unchecked because there is no DNA. The CDR3 runs 15 residues. Looked up from germline, CDR1 is SGHRS and CDR2 is YFSETQ. CDR3: CASSFGTSGKDEQFF.

The gene calls are TRBV24-1 and TRBJ2-6. CDR1 and CDR2 from the germline V gene are KGHDR and SFDVKD. The CDR3 length is 15 residues. The chain's CDR3 is CATSGDRPGANVLTF.